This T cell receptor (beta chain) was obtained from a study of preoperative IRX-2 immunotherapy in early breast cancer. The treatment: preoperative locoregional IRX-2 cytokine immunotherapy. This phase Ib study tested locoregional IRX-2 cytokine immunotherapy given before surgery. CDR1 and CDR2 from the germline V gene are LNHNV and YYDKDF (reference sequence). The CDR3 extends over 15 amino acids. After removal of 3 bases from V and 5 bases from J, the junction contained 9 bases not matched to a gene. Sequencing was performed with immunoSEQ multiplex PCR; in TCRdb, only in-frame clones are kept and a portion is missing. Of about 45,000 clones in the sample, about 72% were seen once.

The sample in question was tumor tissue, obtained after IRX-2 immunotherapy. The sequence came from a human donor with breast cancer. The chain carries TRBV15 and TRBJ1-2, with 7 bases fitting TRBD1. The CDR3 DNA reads TGTGCCACCAGCAGGGGTGTAGACAGGGTTTATGGCTACACCTTC. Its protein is CATSRGVDRVYGYTF.